This T cell receptor (beta chain) comes out of a study of tumor-infiltrating lymphocytes in primary liver carcinoma (dated by TCRdb to between 2016 and 2019). Context from the whole study: Hepatocellular carcinoma (four) or combined HCC and intrahepatic cholangiocarcinoma (one) was present in the five patients, who were three men and two women aged 30 to 69 years. Tumors of the five patients were stage T1-T3 N0M0 with maximum diameters of roughly 4 to 11 cm. Each sample produced roughly 3.65 to 8 million productive TCRbeta reads, and read depth showed no significant difference between tissue types. The study combined TCRbeta repertoire sequencing, expression microarrays and whole-exome sequencing across five regions of each liver tumor, with adjacent normal tissue and blood. A total of 35 or so specimens from 5 patients went through TCRbeta repertoire sequencing, namely 25 tumor regions, 5 adjacent noncancerous liver tissues and 5 peripheral blood samples. The 20 to 30 tumor region samples were profiled with Agilent mRNA microarrays so that TCRbeta repertoire diversity could be related to the local molecular phenotype. Reproducibility between technical replicate repertoires was high, with correlation coefficients above 0.98 and mean shared-clone rates approximately 0.91.

By share, this clonotype ranks as medium-sized (0.01 to 0.1%). Its cognate antigen has yet to be identified. One base away there is no much larger clone; base qualities are not given. Without any cell sorting, total RNA and DNA were co-extracted from about 20-30 mg of bulk tissue using the AllPrep DNA/RNA mini kit. Surgical resection was performed in China between late 2015 and 2016 on about five patients with histopathologically diagnosed primary liver carcinoma. At the time of sampling, the patients had chronic HBV infection and had not received any treatment. Each tumor was sampled at five spatially separated regions: the superior, inferior, left-lateral and right-lateral poles and the tumor centre. Histological examination found more than 80% viable tumor cells in every tumor sample. Fresh tumor and adjacent tissue pieces were bisected; one half was stored in RNAlater at -80°C, the other sent for histology.

The research as a whole found: Because the samples were bulk and unsorted, CD4+ and CD8+ T cell repertoires could not be compared. Compared with blood, tumors had a significantly larger share of the repertoire taken up by the top 250 clones (p = 0.039). Only the TCR beta chain was sequenced, so true repertoire diversity is likely underestimated because unpaired alpha chains were not captured. The study included only four to six patients, and the authors note findings should be validated in a larger study. Repertoire overlap was found to be higher between tumor regions (mean approximately 35%) than between tumor-adjacent (around 17%) or tumor-blood (around 15%) pairs, consistent with antigen-driven expansion. Only about 7-24% of top clones were present in all five regions of a tumor, suggesting spatial heterogeneity of tumor-infiltrating T cells.

TCRbeta-specific cDNA was reverse-transcribed from about 500 ng total RNA using a constant-region primer and ProtoScript II reverse transcriptase. TCRbeta libraries were built with three nested multiplex PCR rounds, a slightly modified ARM-PCR procedure. Sample barcodes and Illumina adapters were added in a final 25-cycle PCR using Deep VentR polymerase. Before sequencing, amplicons of 200-500 bp were gel-purified using a QIAquick gel extraction kit. An Illumina HiSeq 2500 was used to sequence the TCRbeta amplicons with 250-bp paired-end reads. As for how the authors treated the data: Quality trimming of reads was performed with Trimmomatic v0.33, and paired reads were merged with FLASH v1.2.11 so that full CDR3 sequences could be recovered. V, D and J germline segments were assigned to the rearranged TCRbeta sequences by MiGEC v1.2.1b. Clonotype statistics and Shannon-Wiener diversity indices were computed with VDJtools v1.0.0. To cut down on sampling bias, every analysis after diversity analysis relied on just the 250 most abundant clonotypes from each sample. TCRdb reworked the public reads: Q25 trimming with fastp, MiXCR clone assembly, productive beta chains retained. Under each unique CDR3 protein, matching rows form one entry showing the most common genes and DNA. The V and J calls and clone size are TCRdb's, not the authors'. The sample records roughly 78,000 distinct CDR3 sequences, about two thirds of which are singletons. The top ten clones comprise around 13% of the sample.

The sequenced sample consisted of liver tumor tissue from sampling region 4. Taken with the paper, the label for cell subset or site translates to: tumor region T4, right-lateral pole. The sequence came from a woman aged 60-75 years with primary liver carcinoma and hepatitis B virus infection.

The CDR3 is CASSSQSSYNEQFF. The sequenced DNA is TGTGCCAGCAGCTCCCAGAGCTCCTACAATGAGCAGTTCTTC. In this chain, TRBV11-3 is recombined with TRBJ2-1; the D segment cannot be called with confidence. Taken from cysteine to phenylalanine, the CDR3 has 14 residues. Of all the DNA, just the CDR3 is kept, 42 bases in frame from base 1. V is reduced by 4 bases and J by 0 bases, leaving a spacing of 7 bases between them. Reading the germline V gene gives CDR1 SGHNT and CDR2 YENEEA.